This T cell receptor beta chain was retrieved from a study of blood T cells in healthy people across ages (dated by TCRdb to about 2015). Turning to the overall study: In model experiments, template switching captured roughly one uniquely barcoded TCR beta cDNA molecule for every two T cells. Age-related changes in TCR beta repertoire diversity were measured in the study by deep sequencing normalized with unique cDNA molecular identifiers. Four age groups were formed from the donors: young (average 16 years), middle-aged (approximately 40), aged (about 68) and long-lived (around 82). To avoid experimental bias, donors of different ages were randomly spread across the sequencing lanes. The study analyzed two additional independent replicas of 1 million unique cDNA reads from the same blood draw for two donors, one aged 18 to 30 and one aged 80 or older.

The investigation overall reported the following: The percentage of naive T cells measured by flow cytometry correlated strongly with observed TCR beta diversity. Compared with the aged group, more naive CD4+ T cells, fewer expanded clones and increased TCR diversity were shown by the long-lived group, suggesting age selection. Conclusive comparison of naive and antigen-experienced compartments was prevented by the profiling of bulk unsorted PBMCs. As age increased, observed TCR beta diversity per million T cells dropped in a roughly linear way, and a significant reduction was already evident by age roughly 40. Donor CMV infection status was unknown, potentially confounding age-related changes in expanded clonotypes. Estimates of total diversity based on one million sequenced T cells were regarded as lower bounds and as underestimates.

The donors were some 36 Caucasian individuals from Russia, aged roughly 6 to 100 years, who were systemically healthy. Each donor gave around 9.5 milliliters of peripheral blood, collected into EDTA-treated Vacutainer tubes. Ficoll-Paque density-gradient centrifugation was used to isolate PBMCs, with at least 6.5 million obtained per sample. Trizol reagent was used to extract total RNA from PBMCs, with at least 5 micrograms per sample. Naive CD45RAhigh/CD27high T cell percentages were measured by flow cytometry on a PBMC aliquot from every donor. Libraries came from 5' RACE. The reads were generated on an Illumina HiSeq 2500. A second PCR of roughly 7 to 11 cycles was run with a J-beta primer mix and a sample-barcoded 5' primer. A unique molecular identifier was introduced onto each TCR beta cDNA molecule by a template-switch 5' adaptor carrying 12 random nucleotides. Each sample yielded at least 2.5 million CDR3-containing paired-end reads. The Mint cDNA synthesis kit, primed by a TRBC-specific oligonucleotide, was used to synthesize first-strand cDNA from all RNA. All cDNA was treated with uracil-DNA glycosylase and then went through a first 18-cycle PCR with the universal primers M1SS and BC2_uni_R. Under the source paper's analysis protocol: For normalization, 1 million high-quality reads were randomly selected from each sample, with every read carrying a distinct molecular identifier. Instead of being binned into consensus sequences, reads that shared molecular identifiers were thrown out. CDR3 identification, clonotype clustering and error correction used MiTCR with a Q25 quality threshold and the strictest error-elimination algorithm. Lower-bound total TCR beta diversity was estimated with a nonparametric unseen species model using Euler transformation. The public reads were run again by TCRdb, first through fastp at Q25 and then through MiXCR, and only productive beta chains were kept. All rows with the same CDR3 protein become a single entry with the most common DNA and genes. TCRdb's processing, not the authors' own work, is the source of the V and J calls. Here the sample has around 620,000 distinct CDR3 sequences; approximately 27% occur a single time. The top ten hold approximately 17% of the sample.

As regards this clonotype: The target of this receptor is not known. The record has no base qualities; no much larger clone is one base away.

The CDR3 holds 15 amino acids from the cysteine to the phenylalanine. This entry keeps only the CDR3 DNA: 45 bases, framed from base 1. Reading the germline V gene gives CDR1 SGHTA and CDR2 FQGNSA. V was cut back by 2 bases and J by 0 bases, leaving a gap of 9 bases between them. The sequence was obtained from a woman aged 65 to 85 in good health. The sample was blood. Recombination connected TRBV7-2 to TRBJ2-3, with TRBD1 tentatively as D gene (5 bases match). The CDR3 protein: CASSLWGSSTDTQYF. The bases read TGTGCCAGCAGCTTATGGGGCTCAAGCACAGATACGCAGTATTTT.